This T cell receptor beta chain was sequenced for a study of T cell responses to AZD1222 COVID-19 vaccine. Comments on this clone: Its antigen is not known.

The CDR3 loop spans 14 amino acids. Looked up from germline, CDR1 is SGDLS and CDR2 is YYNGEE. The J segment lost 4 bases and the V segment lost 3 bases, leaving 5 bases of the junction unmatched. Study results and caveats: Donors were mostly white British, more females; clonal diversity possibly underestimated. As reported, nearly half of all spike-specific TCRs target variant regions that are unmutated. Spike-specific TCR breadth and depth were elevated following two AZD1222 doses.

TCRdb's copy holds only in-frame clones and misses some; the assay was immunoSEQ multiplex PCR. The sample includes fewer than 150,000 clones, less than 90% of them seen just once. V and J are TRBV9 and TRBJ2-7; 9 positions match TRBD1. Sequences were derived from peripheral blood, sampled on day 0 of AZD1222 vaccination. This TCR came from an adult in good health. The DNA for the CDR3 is TGTGCCAGCAGCGCAGGGGACAGGGTTTACGAGCAGTACTTC. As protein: CASSAGDRVYEQYF.